This TCR beta chain was sequenced for a study of tumor and adjacent non-tumor tissue in lung cancer. This CDR3 comprises 14 residues. The germline CDR1 and CDR2 sequences are DFQATT and SNEGSKA (reference sequence). TCRbeta libraries were built with three rounds of nested PCR, modified from ARM-PCR. TCRdb itself ran the multiplex PCR reads through MiXCR, one entry per CDR3 protein. The sample holds about 67,000 distinct CDR3 sequences, roughly 77% seen once. This clonotype has just a few counts. A single base separates this from a much larger clone, so it may be a read error. RNA was extracted from bulk tissue without any cell sorting. More than 3 cm separated this lung sample from the edge of the tumor.

This clonotype was sampled from a man aged 55 to 70 with non-small cell lung cancer. The rearrangement joins TRBV20-1 to TRBJ2-7; D remains unclear. Sequencing input: distant non-tumor lung tissue. The CDR3 DNA reads as TGCAGTGCTAGAGCATCCCATCTGACTGGCGAGCACTACTTC. It encodes CSARASHLTGEHYF.